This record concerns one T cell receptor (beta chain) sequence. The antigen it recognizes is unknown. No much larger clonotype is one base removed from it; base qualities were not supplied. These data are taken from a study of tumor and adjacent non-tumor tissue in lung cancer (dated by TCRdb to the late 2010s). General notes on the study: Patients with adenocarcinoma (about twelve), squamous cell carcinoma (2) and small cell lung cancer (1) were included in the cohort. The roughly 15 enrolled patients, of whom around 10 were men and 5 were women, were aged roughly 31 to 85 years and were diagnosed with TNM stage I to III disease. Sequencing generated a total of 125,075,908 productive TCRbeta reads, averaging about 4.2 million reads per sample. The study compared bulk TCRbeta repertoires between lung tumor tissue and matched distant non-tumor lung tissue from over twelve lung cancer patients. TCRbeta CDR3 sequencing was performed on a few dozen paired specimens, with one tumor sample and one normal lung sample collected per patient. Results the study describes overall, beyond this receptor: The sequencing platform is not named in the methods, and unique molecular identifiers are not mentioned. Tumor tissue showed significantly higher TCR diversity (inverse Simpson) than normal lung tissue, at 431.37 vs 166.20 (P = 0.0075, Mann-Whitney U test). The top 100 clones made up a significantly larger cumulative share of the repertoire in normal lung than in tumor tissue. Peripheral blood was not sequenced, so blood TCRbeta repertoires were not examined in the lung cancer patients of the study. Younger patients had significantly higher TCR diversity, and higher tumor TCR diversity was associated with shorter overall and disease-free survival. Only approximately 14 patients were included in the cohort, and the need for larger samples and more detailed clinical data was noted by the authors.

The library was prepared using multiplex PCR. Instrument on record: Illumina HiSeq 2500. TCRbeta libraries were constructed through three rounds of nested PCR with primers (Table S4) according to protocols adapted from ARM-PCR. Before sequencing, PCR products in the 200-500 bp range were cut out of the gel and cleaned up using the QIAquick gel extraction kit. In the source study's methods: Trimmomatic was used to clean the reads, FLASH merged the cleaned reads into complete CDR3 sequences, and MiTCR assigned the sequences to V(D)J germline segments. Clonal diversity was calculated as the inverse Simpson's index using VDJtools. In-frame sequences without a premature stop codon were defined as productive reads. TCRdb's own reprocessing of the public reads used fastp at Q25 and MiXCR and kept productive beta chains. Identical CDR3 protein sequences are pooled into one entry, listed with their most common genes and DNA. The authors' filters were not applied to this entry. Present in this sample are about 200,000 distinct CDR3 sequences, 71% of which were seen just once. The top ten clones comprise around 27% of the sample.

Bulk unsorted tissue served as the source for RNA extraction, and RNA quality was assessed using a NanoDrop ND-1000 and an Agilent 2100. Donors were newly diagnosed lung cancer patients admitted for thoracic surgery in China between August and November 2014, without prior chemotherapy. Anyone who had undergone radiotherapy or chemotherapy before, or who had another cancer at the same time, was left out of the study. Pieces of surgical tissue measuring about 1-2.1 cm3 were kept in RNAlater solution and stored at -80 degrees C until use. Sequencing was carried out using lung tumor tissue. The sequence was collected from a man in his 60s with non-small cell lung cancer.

The nucleotides read TGTGCCAGCAGTAGCACAAACAGGGGGCTCAGGAGCAATCAGCCCCAGCATTTT. Its protein product is CASSSTNRGLRSNQPQHF. The sequence is built from TRBV6-1 and TRBJ1-5, with TRBD1 matching 9 junction bases. In the germline V gene, CDR1 corresponds to MNHNS and CDR2 to SASEGT. Ends trimmed: V by 5 bases, J by 1 base; bases unmatched to a gene: 12. Reading from cysteine to phenylalanine, the CDR3 counts 18 amino acids. Of the read, only the CDR3 DNA is kept; its 54 bases are in frame from base 1.